This T cell receptor (beta chain) was found in a study of T cells in Graves' hyperthyroidism and ophthalmopathy. Broader study findings: Blood also contained most expanded thyroid clonotypes above 0.001. Median prediction lead before ophthalmopathy onset was 5 to 7.5 months with the model.

The CDR3 consists of 16 residues. Germline lookup yields CDR1 MNHEY and CDR2 SVGEGT. The V segment lost 0 bases and the J segment 3 bases; nucleotides outside the gene matches: 7. The source material, RNA transcripts, was used to amplify TCR beta CDR3 regions. A first-round RT-PCR of the TCR CDR3 used the HTBI primer set. Using its own MiXCR run on the multiplex PCR reads, TCRdb lists one record per CDR3 protein. This table holds around 610,000 distinct CDR3 sequences, roughly 14% found once. This clonotype was seen many times. Antigen unknown. Researchers barred patients who had uncontrolled infection, other autoimmune disease, pregnancy or lactation. Every diagnosis used clinical symptoms, serum thyroxine and TRAb, thyroid ultrasound and orbital computed tomography.

The sequenced sample was blood. V is TRBV6-2 or TRBV6-3 and J is TRBJ2-7; 8 bases are a match to TRBD2. The receptor was derived from a woman aged 40-49 years with Graves' ophthalmopathy. The CDR3 region is CASSYSGLGIFYEQYF. Written as DNA, the CDR3 is TGTGCCAGCAGTTACTCGGGACTAGGCATCTTCTACGAGCAGTACTTC.